Listed here are 25 T cell receptor beta chains from one sample, sequenced in a study of cytomegalovirus exposure and HLA in healthy donors. The primer mix had 60 Vbeta and 13 Jbeta primers. Sequencing was performed with immunoSEQ multiplex PCR; in TCRdb, only in-frame clones are kept and a portion is missing. The data show around 150,000 clones, around 79% seen once. Sequencing was performed on PBMCs. The receptor source for this set is a man younger than 40 in good health and CMV-seropositive.

V gene TRBV6-6 combines with J gene TRBJ1-5, with 9 nucleotides matching TRBD1. J lost 5 bases, V lost 2 bases, and 1 base had no gene match. Per the germline V gene, CDR1 is MNHNY and CDR2 is SVGAGI (reference sequence). This CDR3 contains 14 residues. The CDR3 DNA reads as TGTGCCAGCAGTTACCGGGACAGGGATCAGCCCCAGCATTTT. This sequence encodes CASSYRDRDQPQHF.

The chain is built from TRBV5-1 and TRBJ2-6; 9 nucleotides line up with TRBD1. Germline V lookup: CDR1 SGHRS, CDR2 YFSETQ. The CDR3 totals 17 residues. J gave up 2 bases and V 4 bases, and 7 bases lay outside the gene matches. The CDR3 coding sequence is TGCGCCAGCAGCATGATTACAGGGGGCGCTGGGGCCAACGTCCTGACTTTC. It is translated as CASSMITGGAGANVLTF.

This chain joins TRBV4-3 and TRBJ1-3; possible D gene TRBD1, 6 bases. From germline, CDR1 is LGHNA and CDR2 YSLEER. The V end lost 0 bases, the J end lost 0 bases, and 12 bases lay between the germline ends. The CDR3 length is 17 residues. The CDR3 coding sequence is TGCGCCAGCAGCCAAGACGTTTCCAGGGGCTCTGGAAACACCATATATTTT. Translating it yields CASSQDVSRGSGNTIYF.

V gene TRBV7-8 combines with J gene TRBJ1-4, with D maybe TRBD1 (5 bases). Looked up from germline, CDR1 is SGHVS and CDR2 is FQNEAQ. Trimming cost V 2 bases and J 10 bases, with 11 bases left between them. The CDR3 runs 13 residues. CDR3 DNA sequence: TGTGCCAGCAGCTTAAGGACCACAGGAAAACTGTTTTTT. This gives the protein CASSLRTTGKLFF. The whole variable domain, remainder taken from reference TRBV7-8 and TRBJ1-4, is GAGVSQSPRYKVAKRGQDVALRCDPISGHVSLFWYQQALGQGPEFLTYFQNEAQLDKSGLPSDRFFAERPEGSVSTLKIQRTQQEDSAVYLCASSLRTTGKLFFGSGTQLSVL.

The chain recombines TRBV7-2 with TRBJ1-5; a weak D match, TRBD1 (6 bases). V was cut by 2 bases and J by 7 bases, with 12 bases left in between. The CDR3 length is 14 residues. Germline values: CDR1 SGHTA, CDR2 FQGNSA. The CDR3 loop is CASSLRGRGQPQHF. The CDR3 nucleotides are TGTGCCAGCAGCTTACGGGGGCGGGGGCAGCCCCAGCATTTT.

CDR3 amino acids: CASSPASPGAAFF. The DNA for the CDR3 is TGTGCCAGCAGCCCCGCTTCACCCGGAGCGGCTTTCTTT. The chain is built from TRBV28 and TRBJ1-1; D gene unclear. The CDR3 is 13 residues long. The germline CDR1 and CDR2 sequences are MDHEN and SYDVKM. Trimming removed 6 bases from V and 11 bases from J, with 19 bases in between.

In DNA form, the CDR3 reads TGTGCCTGGAGGGGGACAGGAGCCGTAGTCTATGGCTACACCTTC. Protein sequence: CAWRGTGAVVYGYTF. The chain has TRBV30 and TRBJ1-2; 8 positions agree with TRBD1. Germline V lookup: CDR1 GTSNPN, CDR2 SVGIG (reference sequence). V gave up 3 bases and J gave up 4 bases; unmatched junction bases: 10. This CDR3 is 15 amino acids long.

This chain connects TRBV18 to TRBJ1-1; the match to TRBD1 covers 8 bases. The CDR3 consists of 15 residues. Germline V CDR1 and CDR2: KGHSH, LQKENI. V shed 2 bases and J 1 base; nucleotides not matched to a gene: 3. The CDR3: CASSPATGENTEAFF. The CDR3, as DNA: TGTGCCAGCTCACCAGCGACAGGGGAGAACACTGAAGCTTTCTTT.

J is TRBJ2-5 and V is TRBV4-3; 11 nucleotides match TRBD1. Per the germline V gene, CDR1 is LGHNA and CDR2 is YSLEER. With 0 bases clipped from V and 3 bases from J, the junction kept 6 bases outside the gene matches. The CDR3 is made up of 17 amino acids. The CDR3 DNA sequence: TGCGCCAGCAGCCAAGAATACGGGGACAGGGGGGAAGAGACCCAGTACTTC. The encoded protein is CASSQEYGDRGEETQYF.

The V call is TRBV5-1, the J call TRBJ1-5; tentatively, D is TRBD1 (5 bases). The germline V and J ends were trimmed by 1 base and 3 bases, with 8 bases remaining between them. Germline-derived CDR1 and CDR2 are SGHRS and YFSETQ. This CDR3 region has 14 residues. CDR3 sequence reads: CASSLRGDNQPQHF. The CDR3 DNA sequence: TGCGCCAGCAGCTTGAGGGGCGACAATCAGCCCCAGCATTTT.

The chain links TRBV5-1 to TRBJ2-3; D perhaps matches TRBD1 (5 bases). CDR3 length equals 15 residues. V was trimmed by 2 bases and J by 6 bases, leaving 16 bases between them. Germline CDR1 and CDR2: SGHRS and YFSETQ. The DNA for the CDR3 is TGCGCCAGCAGCTTTCGACAGAACACCCAGGATACGCAGTATTTT. Protein sequence: CASSFRQNTQDTQYF.

The chain uses TRBV4-2 and TRBJ1-4; tentative D call: TRBD1 (6 bases). Trimming shortened V by 1 base and J by 6 bases, and 12 bases separated the two germline ends. Looked up from germline, CDR1 is LGHNA and CDR2 is YNFKEQ. The CDR3 extends over 15 amino acids. The CDR3 DNA is TGTGCCAGCAGCCAAGGGTCACAGGGCGATGAAAAACTGTTTTTT. Translating gives CASSQGSQGDEKLFF.

V gene TRBV7-2 combines with J gene TRBJ2-5; D ambiguous. The CDR3 runs to 14 residues. CDR1 and CDR2 from the germline V gene are SGHTA and FQGNSA. V was shortened by 5 bases and J by 2 bases, with 12 bases between the two germline ends. CDR3 residues: CASSPHKLQETQYF. DNA for the CDR3: TGTGCCAGCAGCCCCCATAAACTACAAGAGACCCAGTACTTC.

The chain recombines TRBV2 with TRBJ2-2, with 11 bases identical to TRBD1. V lost 7 bases and J lost 5; bases outside the gene matches: 3. Germline V gene lookup returns CDR1 SNHLY and CDR2 FYNNEI. There are 14 residues in the CDR3. The CDR3: CASTGTGGTGELFF. The CDR3 nucleotides read TGTGCCAGCACCGGGACAGGGGGAACCGGGGAGCTGTTTTTT.

This chain links TRBV6-5 with TRBJ2-5; no firm D call. The J call may be faulty, since TRBJ2-7 better matches the DNA end. From germline, CDR1 is MNHEY and CDR2 SVGAGI. This CDR3 region has 13 residues. CDR3 nucleotides: TGTGCCAGCACCTCCCGGTGGTCCTACGAGCAGTACTTC. This translates into CASTSRWSYEQYF.

Only a few counts were recorded for this clone. The genes are TRBV27 and TRBJ1-6, with a weak D call TRBD1 (6 bases). This CDR3 is 14 amino acids long. V lost 9 bases to trimming and J lost 7 bases, with 16 bases between them. From germline, CDR1 is MNHEY and CDR2 SMNVEV (reference sequence). The chain's CDR3 is CASSSTGYNSPLHF. CDR3 sequence (DNA): TGTGCCAGTTCTTCGACAGGTTACAATTCACCCCTCCACTTT.

The chain employs TRBV19 and TRBJ1-1; the match to TRBD1 covers 7 bases. In germline, CDR1 is LNHDA, CDR2 SQIVND (reference sequence). With V trimmed by 10 bases and J by 3 bases, 14 bases remained unmatched. The CDR3 consists of 15 residues. The CDR3 coding sequence is TGTGCCATCCAGGGGGGTGCCTCCGGGGACACTGAAGCTTTCTTT. It is translated as CAIQGGASGDTEAFF. The full variable domain, in which reference TRBV19 and TRBJ1-1 provide the parts outside the CDR3, is DGGITQSPKYLFRKEGQNVTLSCEQNLNHDAMYWYRQDPGQGLRLIYYSQIVNDFQKGDIAEGYSVSREKKESFPLTVTSAQKNPTAFYLCAIQGGASGDTEAFFGQGTRLTVV.

This clone was recorded once. This chain connects TRBV28 to TRBJ2-7; possible D gene TRBD1, 6 bases. There are 12 residues in the CDR3. V was trimmed by 3 bases and J by 6 bases, leaving 9 bases between them. Per germline, CDR1 MDHEN and CDR2 SYDVKM. CDR3 sequence: CASSLRQAEQYF. CDR3 nucleotides: TGTGCCAGCAGTTTGCGACAGGCCGAGCAGTACTTC.

The gene calls are TRBV19 and TRBJ1-2; TRBD1 is a possible D gene (6 bases). This CDR3 contains 12 residues. Germline values: CDR1 LNHDA, CDR2 SQIVND (reference sequence). The V end lost 6 bases, the J end lost 6 bases, and 11 bases lay between the germline ends. The CDR3 region is CASRTGLNGYTF. CDR3 DNA: TGTGCCAGTAGAACAGGGCTGAATGGCTACACCTTC.

In DNA, the CDR3 is TGCGCCAGCAGCTACCTACCCGGCTACGAGCAGTACTTC. Encoded protein: CASSYLPGYEQYF. The genes are TRBV5-1 and TRBJ2-7, with unresolved D. V lost 3 bases to trimming and J lost 3 bases, with 10 bases between them. The V gene's germline CDR1 is SGHRS and CDR2 YFSETQ. CDR3 length: 13 amino acids.

V gene TRBV5-1 combines with J gene TRBJ2-7, with D perhaps matching TRBD2 (5 bases). The CDR3 has 12 amino acids. The V gene lost 4 bases and the J gene lost 7 bases, with 12 bases spanning the gap. The germline V gene encodes CDR1 SGHRS and CDR2 YFSETQ. CDR3 residues: CASSLTRREQYF. CDR3 bases: TGCGCCAGCAGCCTCACTAGACGGGAGCAGTACTTC. The complete variable domain, with remaining parts taken from reference TRBV5-1 and TRBJ2-7, reads KAGVTQTPRYLIKTRGQQVTLSCSPISGHRSVSWYQQTPGQGLQFLFEYFSETQRNKGNFPGRFSGRQFSNSRSEMNVSTLELGDSALYLCASSLTRREQYFGPGTRLTVT.

The rearrangement joins TRBV9 to TRBJ2-2; 7 nucleotides align to TRBD1. The CDR3 length is 16 residues. CDR1 is SGDLS and CDR2 is YYNGEE in the germline V gene. The ends lost 2 bases at V and 5 bases at J; junction bases unmatched: 9. CDR3 bases: TGTGCCAGCAGCGTTAGGCCGGGACAGCAGACCGGGGAGCTGTTTTTT. Protein sequence: CASSVRPGQQTGELFF.

Of note for this clone: One junction end disagrees with the germline gene, perhaps due to a read error. This chain uses TRBV18 with TRBJ1-4; D perhaps matches TRBD1 (6 bases). The germline V gene encodes CDR1 KGHSH and CDR2 LQKENI. There are 13 residues in the CDR3. CDR3 DNA: TGTGCCAGCACACCGGGACAAGCTGAAAAACTGTTTTTT. It specifies CASTPGQAEKLFF. The full variable domain, with the rest looked up from reference TRBV18 and TRBJ1-4, is NAGVMQNPRHLVRRRGQEARLRCSPMKGHSHVYWYRQLPEEGLKFMVYLQKENIIDESGMPKERFSAEFPKEGPSILRIQQVVRGDSAAYFCASTPGQAEKLFFGSGTQLSVL.

This clone has a handful of counts. This sequence joins TRBV19 and TRBJ1-1, with D perhaps TRBD1 (5 bases). The germline V and J ends were trimmed by 7 bases and 4 bases, with 19 bases remaining between them. The CDR3 is 15 amino acids. Looked up from germline, CDR1 is LNHDA and CDR2 is SQIVND (reference sequence). The CDR3 protein is CASNPDPGLGTEAFF. Written as DNA, the CDR3 is TGTGCCAGTAACCCAGACCCAGGGCTGGGCACTGAAGCTTTCTTT.

The CDR3 sequence is CASRTQGTGEQYF. The CDR3, as DNA: TGTGCCAGCAGAACACAGGGCACCGGAGAGCAGTACTTC. The rearrangement links TRBV6-6 to TRBJ2-7; D possibly corresponds to TRBD1 (6 bases). This CDR3 contains 13 residues. Germline V gene data show CDR1 as MNHNY and CDR2 as SVGAGI (reference sequence). Trimming took 6 bases from V and 7 from J, leaving 16 bases between them.